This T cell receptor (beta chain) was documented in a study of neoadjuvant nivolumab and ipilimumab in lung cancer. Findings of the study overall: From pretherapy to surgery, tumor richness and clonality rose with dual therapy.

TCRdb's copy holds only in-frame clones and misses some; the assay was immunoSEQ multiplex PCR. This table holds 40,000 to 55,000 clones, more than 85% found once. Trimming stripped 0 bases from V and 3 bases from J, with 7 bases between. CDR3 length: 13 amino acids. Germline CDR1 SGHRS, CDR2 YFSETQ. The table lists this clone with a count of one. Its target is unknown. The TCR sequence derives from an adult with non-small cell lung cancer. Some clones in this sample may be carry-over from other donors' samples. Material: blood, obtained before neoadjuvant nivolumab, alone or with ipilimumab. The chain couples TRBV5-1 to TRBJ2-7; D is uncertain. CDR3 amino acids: CASSLVPSYEQYF. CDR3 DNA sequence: TGCGCCAGCAGCTTGGTGCCTAGCTACGAGCAGTACTTC.